Shown below are 31 T cell receptor beta chains from a single sample sequenced in a study of shared clonotypes between healthy human individuals. This table comes from immunoSEQ multiplex PCR, and its TCRdb copy is limited to in-frame clones, with some not included. The repertoire holds about 330,000 clones, roughly 70% seen once, with over 9% in the top ten. The specimen sequenced was memory CD4+ T cells sorted from blood. Subset specified: CD45RA-negative fraction. These TCRs come from a man between 25 and 39 years old in good health.

The chain couples TRBV18 to TRBJ2-1; D might be TRBD2 (7 bases). The V gene's germline CDR1 is KGHSH and CDR2 LQKENI. V was cut by 4 bases and J by 4 bases, with 11 bases left in between. The CDR3 is 14 residues long. The CDR3 DNA follows: TGTGCCAGCTCACGGGCGGGGGCGTACAATGAGCAGTTCTTC. Its translation is CASSRAGAYNEQFF.

The chain links TRBV4-1 to TRBJ1-1; 7 bases map to TRBD1. The CDR3 covers 14 residues. V trimming: 4 bases; J trimming: 4 bases; junction bases outside the gene matches: 6. Germline V gene data show CDR1 as MGHRA and CDR2 as YSYEKL. CDR3 coding DNA: TGCGCCAGCAGCCGACAGGGCACCGCCACTGAAGCTTTCTTT. Protein sequence: CASSRQGTATEAFF.

The rearrangement uses TRBV18 and TRBJ2-2, with D maybe TRBD1 (6 bases). The CDR3 loop spans 15 amino acids. The V gene's germline CDR1 is KGHSH and CDR2 LQKENI. V was clipped by 5 bases and J by 4 bases, with 14 bases between them. The CDR3 loop reads CASSSDRLFTGELFF. CDR3 coding DNA: TGTGCCAGCTCATCCGACAGGTTGTTCACCGGGGAGCTGTTTTTT.

A word on this clone: Other nucleotide sequences from this sample produce the same CDR3. The rearrangement links TRBV28 to TRBJ1-4, with D uncertain. The CDR3 is made up of 15 amino acids. The germline V and J ends were trimmed by 2 bases and 0 bases, with 7 bases remaining between them. Germline loops: CDR1 MDHEN, CDR2 SYDVKM. The chain's CDR3 is CASSLPLATNEKLFF. The CDR3 nucleotides read TGTGCCAGCAGTTTACCGCTGGCAACTAATGAAAAACTGTTTTTT.

This chain joins TRBV30 and TRBJ2-4; TRBD1 aligns across 7 bases. J lost 0 bases, V lost 0 bases, and 5 bases had no gene match. Germline V CDR1 and CDR2: GTSNPN, SVGIG (reference sequence). The CDR3 spans 16 residues. In DNA form, the CDR3 reads TGTGCCTGGAGTGTATTCCGACAGGGAGCCAAAAACATTCAGTACTTC. This codes for CAWSVFRQGAKNIQYF.

The V and J genes are TRBV21-1 and TRBJ2-5. TRBV21-1 is given as a pseudogene. This CDR3 contains 17 residues. As DNA, the CDR3 is TGTGCCAGCAGCAAAAAGGACCAACCGGGGACCGAAGAGACCCAGTACTTC. Translation: CASSKKDQPGTEETQYF.

A remark on this clone: Being one base from a much bigger clone, this may be a read error. This chain uses TRBV6-6 with TRBJ2-2; D gene ambiguous. Germline CDR1 reads MNHNY; CDR2 reads SVGAGI (reference sequence). The CDR3 has 13 amino acids. With 2 bases removed from V and 3 bases from J, the gap between germline ends came to 4 bases. The CDR3 bases are TGTGCCAGCAGTTACAGGGACACCGGGGAGCTGTTTTTT. Amino acid sequence: CASSYRDTGELFF.

The chain combines TRBV18 with TRBJ1-1; TRBD1 might be the D (5 bases). V was trimmed by 5 bases and J by 0 bases, leaving 10 bases between them. Looked up from germline, CDR1 is KGHSH and CDR2 is LQKENI. CDR3 length: 14 amino acids. The CDR3 region is CASSGGQVNTEAFF. In nucleotides, the CDR3 is TGTGCCAGCTCAGGAGGACAAGTGAACACTGAAGCTTTCTTT.

This chain joins TRBV5-6 and TRBJ2-5; D unresolved. Germline V gene data show CDR1 as SGHDT and CDR2 as YYEEEE. Deletions cut 2 bases from V and 6 bases from J, with 8 bases between. The CDR3 length is 12 residues. The CDR3 bases are TGTGCCAGCAGCTTTAAAAGTCAGACCCAGTACTTC. This gives the protein CASSFKSQTQYF.

The chain has TRBV5-4 and TRBJ1-1; TRBD1 aligns across 9 bases. The CDR3 is 13 amino acids. The V gene's germline CDR1 is SGHNT and CDR2 YYREEE (reference sequence). V was clipped by 3 bases and J by 5 bases; unmatched bases: 2. The CDR3 region is CASSWTGVTEAFF. For the CDR3, the DNA is TGTGCCAGCAGCTGGACAGGGGTGACTGAAGCTTTCTTT. The whole variable domain, remainder taken from reference TRBV5-4 and TRBJ1-1, is ETGVTQSPTHLIKTRGQQVTLRCSSQSGHNTVSWYQQALGQGPQFIFQYYREEENGRGNFPPRFSGLQFPNYSSELNVNALELDDSALYLCASSWTGVTEAFFGQGTRLTVV.

This clone was detected only a few times. The rearrangement uses TRBV18 and TRBJ2-2, with 8 bases aligning to TRBD2. CDR1 and CDR2 from the germline V gene are KGHSH and LQKENI. The length of the CDR3 is 16 residues. The junction had 7 bases not matched to a gene; V was cut back by 2 bases and J by 5 bases. The CDR3 loop is CASSPTSGIGTGELFF. CDR3 DNA: TGTGCCAGCTCACCAACTAGCGGCATTGGGACCGGGGAGCTGTTTTTT.

This chain connects TRBV5-8 to TRBJ1-5; no firm D call. This CDR3 is 14 amino acids long. V lost 6 bases, J lost 1 base, and 11 bases lay in between. Germline CDR1 reads SGHTS; CDR2 reads YDEGEE. The DNA for the CDR3 is TGTGCCAGCACCCGGTTCGGGAGCAATCAGCCCCAGCATTTT. Amino acid sequence: CASTRFGSNQPQHF. The full variable domain, completed using reference TRBV5-8 and TRBJ1-5, is EAGVTQSPTHLIKTRGQQATLRCSPISGHTSVYWYQQALGLGLQFLLWYDEGEERNRGNFPPRFSGRQFPNYSSELNVNALELEDSALYLCASTRFGSNQPQHFGDGTRLSIL.

The chain carries TRBV10-1 and TRBJ2-2, with 7 nucleotides matching TRBD1. The CDR3 consists of 16 residues. CDR1 and CDR2 from the germline V gene are WNHNN and SYGVQD (reference sequence). V was pared by 3 bases and J by 2 bases, with 6 bases of the junction left unmatched. The chain's CDR3 is CASSERGTENTGELFF. The DNA of the CDR3 is TGCGCCAGCAGTGAAAGAGGGACAGAAAACACCGGGGAGCTGTTTTTT.

The sample holds a few counts of this clone. The sample carries other DNA sequences with the same CDR3. The rearrangement links TRBV19 to TRBJ2-1; D gene ambiguous. Germline V CDR1 and CDR2: LNHDA, SQIVND (reference sequence). The length of the CDR3 is 13 residues. Trimming took off 5 bases at V and 1 base at J, with 6 bases between the two ends. CDR3 amino acids: CASSWGSYNEQFF. CDR3 bases: TGTGCCAGTAGTTGGGGTTCCTACAATGAGCAGTTCTTC.

The CDR3, as DNA: TGTGCCAGCAGTCTACTCAATGAGCAGTTCTTC. Its protein product is CASSLLNEQFF. The V and J genes are TRBV2 and TRBJ2-1; D is unclear. Trimming left V 5 bases short and J 6 bases short, with 5 bases between. Germline CDR1 is SNHLY and CDR2 is FYNNEI. The CDR3 has 11 residues.

The chain has TRBV5-1 and TRBJ2-1; the match to TRBD2 covers 11 bases. Unmatched junction bases numbered 8, after V lost 4 bases and J lost 8 bases. CDR3 length: 15 residues. Looked up from germline, CDR1 is SGHRS and CDR2 is YFSETQ. The DNA of the CDR3 is TGCGCCAGCAGCCTAGGACTAGCGGGCCTAGATGAGCAGTTCTTC. Protein product: CASSLGLAGLDEQFF.

The chain has TRBV18 and TRBJ2-3; the match to TRBD1 covers 10 bases. V dropped 2 bases and J dropped 3; count of bases not matched to a gene: 8. This CDR3 spans 17 amino acids. Germline loops: CDR1 KGHSH, CDR2 LQKENI. CDR3 in amino acids: CASSPVPGQGLTDTQYF. The CDR3 nucleotides read TGTGCCAGCTCACCAGTACCGGGACAGGGGTTAACAGATACGCAGTATTTT.

V and J are TRBV2 and TRBJ2-3, with no clear D. The CDR3 consists of 15 residues. V was shortened by 4 bases and J by 3 bases, with 14 bases between the two germline ends. From germline, CDR1 is SNHLY and CDR2 FYNNEI. The CDR3 sequence is CASSAAGLGTDTQYF. CDR3 DNA: TGTGCCAGCAGTGCGGCAGGATTGGGTACAGATACGCAGTATTTT.

Comments on this clone: This same CDR3 is encoded by further DNA sequences in the sample. The chain carries TRBV19 and TRBJ1-5; TRBD1 might be the D (6 bases). V shed 3 bases and J shed 2 bases, with 11 bases lying between them. There are 15 residues in the CDR3. CDR1 is LNHDA, CDR2 SQIVND, per germline (reference sequence). The CDR3 nucleotides are TGTGCCAGTAGTATCTCAGGGGTGCGCAATCAGCCCCAGCATTTT. Protein sequence: CASSISGVRNQPQHF. The entire variable domain, with the rest obtained from reference TRBV19 and TRBJ1-5, is as follows: DGGITQSPKYLFRKEGQNVTLSCEQNLNHDAMYWYRQDPGQGLRLIYYSQIVNDFQKGDIAEGYSVSREKKESFPLTVTSAQKNPTAFYLCASSISGVRNQPQHFGDGTRLSIL.

The chain is built from TRBV7-6 and TRBJ1-5, with D perhaps TRBD1 (6 bases). The CDR3 is made up of 14 amino acids. Looked up from germline, CDR1 is SGHVS and CDR2 is FNYEAQ. Deletions cut 5 bases from V and 6 bases from J, with 14 bases between. The CDR3 DNA reads TGTGCCAGCAGCCGCCGGGGGCATCTTCAGCCCCAGCATTTT. Translation gives CASSRRGHLQPQHF.

The chain is built from TRBV18 and TRBJ2-1; D is unclear. This CDR3 is built from 13 residues. Germline loops: CDR1 KGHSH, CDR2 LQKENI. V dropped 5 bases and J dropped 5 bases, with 10 bases sitting between them. The CDR3 protein is CASSIDRNNEQFF. The DNA of the CDR3 is TGTGCCAGCTCAATCGACCGGAACAATGAGCAGTTCTTC. The entire variable domain, with the rest obtained from reference TRBV18 and TRBJ2-1, is as follows: NAGVMQNPRHLVRRRGQEARLRCSPMKGHSHVYWYRQLPEEGLKFMVYLQKENIIDESGMPKERFSAEFPKEGPSILRIQQVVRGDSAAYFCASSIDRNNEQFFGPGTRLTVL.

The chain recombines TRBV7-2 with TRBJ2-5, with D perhaps matching TRBD1 (6 bases). V was shortened by 1 base and J by 4 bases, with 13 bases between the two germline ends. The V gene's germline CDR1 is SGHTA and CDR2 FQGNSA. CDR3 length: 15 amino acids. The chain's CDR3 is CASSLDGGQSETQYF. The CDR3 DNA reads TGTGCCAGCAGCTTAGATGGTGGACAGTCAGAGACCCAGTACTTC.

This clone was recorded at least ten times. This chain uses TRBV2 with TRBJ2-1; maybe TRBD1 (5 bases). Trimming shortened V by 2 bases and J by 5 bases, and 13 bases separated the two germline ends. The CDR3 is 15 amino acids. Germline V gives CDR1 SNHLY, CDR2 FYNNEI. CDR3 nucleotide sequence: TGTGCCAGCAGTGAAATCCAGGGCCCACACAATGAGCAGTTCTTC. Protein: CASSEIQGPHNEQFF.

This rearrangement joins TRBV5-1 to TRBJ2-7, with TRBD2 identical over 9 bases. Germline V gene data show CDR1 as SGHRS and CDR2 as YFSETQ. This CDR3 region has 15 residues. V shed 5 bases, J shed 1 base, and the junction held 7 bases outside the gene matches. CDR3 in amino acids: CASRPLAGSSYEQYF. The DNA for the CDR3 is TGCGCCAGCAGACCCCTAGCGGGAAGTTCCTACGAGCAGTACTTC.

The chain recombines TRBV28 with TRBJ1-1; TRBD1 might be the D (6 bases). The CDR3 is 14 residues long. Trimming left V 3 bases short and J 5 bases short, with 13 bases between. Germline values: CDR1 MDHEN, CDR2 SYDVKM. The CDR3, as DNA: TGTGCCAGCAGTTTCGGGGGGACAAGGACTGAAGCTTTCTTT. Amino acid sequence: CASSFGGTRTEAFF.

This clone was seen a single time. The rearrangement links TRBV5-1 to TRBJ1-2; no reliable D call. The CDR3 extends over 13 amino acids. V was clipped by 7 bases and J by 0 bases, with 10 bases between them. Germline V lookup: CDR1 SGHRS, CDR2 YFSETQ. The CDR3 sequence: CASGDKTNYGYTF. The CDR3 DNA reads TGCGCCAGCGGTGACAAAACTAACTATGGCTACACCTTC.

CDR3 bases: TGCAGCGTTGAAAGGACTAGCCGAGAGACCCAGTACTTC. Translation gives CSVERTSRETQYF. The gene calls are TRBV29-1 and TRBJ2-5, with TRBD2 matching over 8 bases. This CDR3 region has 13 residues. CDR1 and CDR2 from the germline V gene are SQVTM and ANQGSEA. The V segment lost 2 bases and the J segment 4 bases; nucleotides outside the gene matches: 3. The full variable domain, with the rest looked up from reference TRBV29-1 and TRBJ2-5, is SAVISQKPSRDICQRGTSLTIQCQVDSQVTMMFWYRQQPGQSLTLIATANQGSEATYESGFVIDKFPISRPNLTFSTLTVSNMSPEDSSIYLCSVERTSRETQYFGPGTRLLVL.

This clone has only a few counts. The chain recombines TRBV10-1 with TRBJ2-1; D uncertain. CDR3 length: 12 amino acids. The V end was cut by 8 bases, the J end by 5 bases, with 10 bases between. Germline V gene lookup returns CDR1 WNHNN and CDR2 SYGVQD (reference sequence). The CDR3: CASRNTHNEQFF. CDR3 bases: TGCGCCAGCCGTAACACCCACAATGAGCAGTTCTTC.

The chain has TRBV11-2 and TRBJ2-1; 9 bases match TRBD2. CDR1 and CDR2 (germline): SGHAT, FQNNGV. This CDR3 has 18 amino acids. Trimming cost V 2 bases and J 12 bases; bases outside gene matches: 20. The CDR3 DNA reads TGTGCCAGCAGCTTAAGGGTTAGCGGGAGAGAATATCCCGTCGGGCAGTTCTTC. Translated: CASSLRVSGREYPVGQFF.

V usage is TRBV28 and J usage is TRBJ1-2; 7 bases are shared with TRBD1. Germline CDR1 reads MDHEN; CDR2 reads SYDVKM. The CDR3 sequence is 15 residues long. V was clipped by 4 bases and J by 2 bases; unmatched bases: 7. Written as DNA, the CDR3 is TGTGCCAGCAGTTACCCGACAGGGCTAAACTATGGCTACACCTTC. Amino acids: CASSYPTGLNYGYTF.

The chain's CDR3 is CASSSGTGEDYEQYF. As DNA, the CDR3 is TGCGCCAGCAGCTCCGGGACAGGGGAAGACTACGAGCAGTACTTC. J is TRBJ2-7 and V is TRBV5-1; 10 bases agree with TRBD1. J gave up 3 bases and V 3 bases, and 6 bases lay outside the gene matches. The CDR3 runs 15 residues. Per germline, CDR1 SGHRS and CDR2 YFSETQ. The whole variable domain, remainder taken from reference TRBV5-1 and TRBJ2-7, is KAGVTQTPRYLIKTRGQQVTLSCSPISGHRSVSWYQQTPGQGLQFLFEYFSETQRNKGNFPGRFSGRQFSNSRSEMNVSTLELGDSALYLCASSSGTGEDYEQYFGPGTRLTVT.